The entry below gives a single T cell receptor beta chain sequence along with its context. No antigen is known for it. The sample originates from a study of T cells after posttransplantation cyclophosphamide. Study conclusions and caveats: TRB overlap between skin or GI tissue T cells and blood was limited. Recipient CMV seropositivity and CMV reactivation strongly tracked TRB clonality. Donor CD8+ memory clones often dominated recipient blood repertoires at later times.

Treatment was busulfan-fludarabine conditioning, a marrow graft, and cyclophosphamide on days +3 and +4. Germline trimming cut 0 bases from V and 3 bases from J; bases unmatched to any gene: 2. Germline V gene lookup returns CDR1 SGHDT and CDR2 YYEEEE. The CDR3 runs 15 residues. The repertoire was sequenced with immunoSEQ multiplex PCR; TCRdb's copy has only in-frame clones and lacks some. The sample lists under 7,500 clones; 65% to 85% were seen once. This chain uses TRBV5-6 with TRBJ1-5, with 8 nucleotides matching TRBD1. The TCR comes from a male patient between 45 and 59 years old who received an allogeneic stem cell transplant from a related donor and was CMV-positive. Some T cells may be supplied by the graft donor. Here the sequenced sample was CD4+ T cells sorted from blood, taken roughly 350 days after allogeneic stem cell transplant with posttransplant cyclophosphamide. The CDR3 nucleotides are TGTGCCAGCAGCTTGGGGGGACAGGACAATCAGCCCCAGCATTTT. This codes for CASSLGGQDNQPQHF.